Listed below are T cell receptor beta chains from one sample, sequenced in a study of OX40 agonist ivuxolimab in advanced cancers. TCRdb's table, derived via immunoSEQ multiplex PCR, lists solely in-frame clones and lacks some. The top ten hold about 1% of the sample, which has 60,000 to 70,000 clones, 80% to 90% seen once. Here the sequenced sample was CD4+ or CD8+ T cells sorted from blood, taken in a trial of the OX40 agonist ivuxolimab. The receptors shown here come from an adult with an advanced solid tumor such as melanoma, head and neck, liver or kidney cancer. The CDR3 runs from the conserved cysteine through the conserved F or W. A D gene is named only where the DNA matches it firmly. Some rows have no size entry. The others give once, few or many, or a class for an expanded clone.

v_call	d_call	clone_size	j_call	cdr3_aa	cdr3_nt
TRBV28	.	.	TRBJ1-2	CASSSQGRGYTF	TGTGCCAGCAGTTCACAGGGACGGGGCTACACCTTC
TRBV19	TRBD1	.	TRBJ1-2	CASTSIGAGQDYGYTF	TGTGCCAGTACCTCGATTGGGGCGGGACAGGACTATGGCTACACCTTC
TRBV11-2	.	once	TRBJ2-7	CASSPRVLMYEQYF	TGTGCCAGCAGCCCCCGGGTCCTAATGTACGAGCAGTACTTC
TRBV5-1	TRBD1	.	TRBJ2-1	CASSLGTGDNEQFF	TGCGCCAGCAGCCTGGGGACAGGTGACAATGAGCAGTTCTTC
TRBV18	.	.	TRBJ2-4	CASSGLNIQYF	TGTGCCAGCTCCGGGCTAAACATTCAGTACTTC
TRBV5-1	.	.	TRBJ1-1	CASSLFQLNTEAFF	TGCGCCAGCAGCTTGTTTCAGTTGAACACTGAAGCTTTCTTT
TRBV19	TRBD1	.	TRBJ1-1	CASTGDRLTEAFF	TGTGCCAGTACCGGGGACAGGCTCACTGAAGCTTTCTTT
TRBV5-1	.	.	TRBJ2-1	CASSWTTGVWGFF	TGCGCCAGCAGCTGGACTACAGGGGTTTGGGGGTTCTTC
TRBV7-8	TRBD2	.	TRBJ2-3	CASSQRTSVPDTQYF	TGTGCCAGCAGCCAACGGACTAGCGTCCCAGATACGCAGTATTTT
TRBV5-1	TRBD1	.	TRBJ1-1	CASSAETGSGTEAFF	TGCGCCAGCAGCGCAGAGACAGGGAGTGGCACTGAAGCTTTCTTT
TRBV7-2	.	.	TRBJ2-1	CASSLDASSYNEQFF	TGTGCCAGCAGCTTGGACGCGAGCTCCTACAATGAGCAGTTCTTC
TRBV27	.	.	TRBJ2-2	CASSLSGELFF	TGTGCCAGCAGTTTATCCGGGGAGCTGTTTTTT
TRBV7-9	TRBD2	.	TRBJ2-7	CASSVGTSGSYEQYF	TGTGCCAGCAGCGTAGGGACTAGCGGCTCCTACGAGCAGTACTTC
TRBV28	.	.	TRBJ2-3	CASSPGDSTDTQYF	TGTGCCAGCAGTCCCGGGGACAGCACAGATACGCAGTATTTT
TRBV10-3	TRBD2	.	TRBJ2-7	CAISERGEDHYEQYF	TGTGCCATCAGTGAGCGGGGGGAAGACCACTACGAGCAGTACTTC
TRBV19	TRBD2	.	TRBJ2-7	CASSRRTGTTDGEQYF	TGTGCCAGTAGTAGAAGGACCGGGACTACCGATGGCGAGCAGTACTTC
TRBV2	.	.	TRBJ2-5	CASSEALHRESETQYF	TGTGCCAGCAGTGAAGCGCTTCACAGGGAGTCTGAGACCCAGTACTTC
TRBV2	TRBD2	.	TRBJ2-2	CASRQGGLAGTGELFF	TGTGCCAGCAGGCAGGGGGGACTAGCAGGGACCGGGGAGCTGTTTTTT
TRBV28	TRBD2	.	TRBJ2-7	CASSSGQGFETSGRNF	TGTGCCAGCAGTTCTGGACAGGGATTTGAGACTAGCGGGAGGAACTTC
TRBV28	TRBD1	.	TRBJ2-7	CASRGQGGYEQYF	TGTGCCAGCCGAGGACAGGGAGGCTACGAGCAGTACTTC
TRBV5-1	TRBD1	few	TRBJ1-2	CASSSDRGNYGYTF	TGCGCCAGCAGCTCGGACAGGGGGAACTATGGCTACACCTTC
TRBV25-1	.	.	TRBJ1-6	CASSEFPNSPLHF	TGTGCCAGCAGTGAATTTCCTAATTCACCCCTCCACTTT
TRBV5-1	TRBD1	few	TRBJ2-2	CASSWGQGALTGELFF	TGCGCCAGCAGCTGGGGACAGGGGGCGCTAACCGGGGAGCTGTTTTTT
TRBV18	.	.	TRBJ1-2	CASSPRGSEGYTF	TGTGCCAGCTCACCACGGGGATCGGAGGGCTACACCTTC
TRBV30	TRBD1	.	TRBJ1-5	CAWERQGGNQPQHF	TGTGCCTGGGAAAGACAGGGGGGAAATCAGCCCCAGCATTTT
TRBV6-1	.	.	TRBJ1-3	CASSEGAGAGNTIYF	TGTGCCAGCAGTGAAGGAGCGGGAGCTGGAAACACCATATATTTT
TRBV28	TRBD1	.	TRBJ1-3	CASSSGQGRNTIYF	TGTGCCAGCAGTTCGGGACAGGGGAGAAACACCATATATTTT